This T cell receptor beta chain was captured in a study of control samples from healthy donors and cancer patients. TCRdb's table, derived via immunoSEQ multiplex PCR, lists solely in-frame clones and lacks some. The top ten clones hold under 2.5% of a sample with 160,000 or so clones, over 90% of them seen once. Germline lookup yields CDR1 KGHSH and CDR2 LQKENI. The V gene end was trimmed by 0 bases and the J gene end by 1 base; junction bases not matched to a gene: 6. This CDR3 is built from 17 residues. The V gene is TRBV18, the J gene TRBJ2-5; 9 bases map to TRBD2. This receptor was taken from a man between 45 and 60 years old in good health. Sequences were obtained from blood. The CDR3 DNA reads TGTGCCAGCTCACCACCAAGGCGGGAGGGTCCCCAAGAGACCCAGTACTTC. This codes for CASSPPRREGPQETQYF. Combining the CDR3 with reference TRBV18 and TRBJ2-5 gives the whole variable domain NAGVMQNPRHLVRRRGQEARLRCSPMKGHSHVYWYRQLPEEGLKFMVYLQKENIIDESGMPKERFSAEFPKEGPSILRIQQVVRGDSAAYFCASSPPRREGPQETQYFGPGTRLLVL.